The T cell receptor (beta chain) described here comes from a study of OX40 agonist ivuxolimab in advanced cancers. Repertoires were generated with immunoSEQ multiplex PCR, while TCRdb's copy carries only in-frame clones and drops some. Of tens of thousands of clones listed, approximately 89% are singletons. Here the sequenced sample was CD4+ or CD8+ T cells sorted from blood, taken in a trial of the OX40 agonist ivuxolimab. The receptor comes from an adult with an advanced solid tumor such as melanoma, head and neck, liver or kidney cancer.

The CDR3 sequence: CASSPSLGEASNEQFF. The CDR3 region has the DNA TGTGCCAGCAGTCCCAGCCTAGGTGAGGCCAGCAATGAGCAGTTCTTC. This chain uses TRBV27 with TRBJ2-1; the D is unclear. Trimming shortened V by 5 bases and J by 6 bases, and 20 bases separated the two germline ends. Germline CDR1 and CDR2: MNHEY and SMNVEV (reference sequence). The CDR3 is 16 amino acids.